Each of the 16 T cell receptor beta chains below was sequenced from the same sample in a study of T cell clonality in common variable immunodeficiency. The protocol was immunoSEQ multiplex PCR, while the TCRdb copy is restricted to in-frame clones and leaves out a portion. The sample contains around 81,000 clones, none occurring once; approximately 0.8% lies in the top ten. The sequenced sample consisted of peripheral blood mononuclear cells. The origin of the receptors is a person aged 18 to 75 in good health.

This clone was recorded at least ten times. Coverage ceases 3 residues before the CDR3 finishes, and the germline J gene fills in the end. V gene TRBV7-2 combines with J gene TRBJ2-7; 7 bases fit TRBD1. The V gene's germline CDR1 is SGHTA and CDR2 FQGNSA. The CDR3 length is 15 residues. The ends lost 5 bases at V and 2 bases at J; junction bases unmatched: 9. Partial CDR3 DNA: TGTGCCAGCAGCGAAGGGACAGCCGACACCTACGAG. Its translation is CASSEGTADTYE. The CDR3 as a whole reads CASSEGTADTYEQYF.

The table lists this clone with many counts. Coverage ceases 3 residues before the CDR3 finishes, and the germline J gene fills in the end. The chain employs TRBV10-3 and TRBJ2-2, with no clear D. Germline CDR1 is ENHRY and CDR2 is SYGVKD. CDR3 size: 14 residues. V was shortened by 10 bases and J by 3 bases, with 15 bases between the two germline ends. The CDR3 loop reads CATLKGLDTGELFF. The part of the CDR3 DNA that was read is TGTGCCACACTGAAGGGTTTGGACACCGGGGAG.

This clone was recorded at least ten times. From the germline J gene comes the end of the CDR3, since the read stops 3 residues before it. The V and J genes are TRBV20-1 and TRBJ2-7; 7 nucleotides line up with TRBD1. Germline-derived CDR1 and CDR2 are DFQATT and SNEGSKA (reference sequence). V dropped 1 base and J dropped 4; count of bases not matched to a gene: 13. The CDR3 extends over 16 amino acids. The CDR3 is CSARAGPQGFGYEQYF. Incomplete CDR3 DNA: TGCAGTGCTAGAGCGGGGCCACAGGGGTTTGGTTACGAG.

This clone was picked up many times. The CDR3 end falls 3 residues outside the read, so it is completed with the germline J gene. V usage is TRBV6-2 or TRBV6-3 and J usage is TRBJ2-2; possible D gene TRBD2, 6 bases. The CDR3 covers 14 residues. The germline V gene encodes CDR1 MNHEY and CDR2 SVGEGT. Deletions cut 5 bases from V and 6 bases from J, with 13 bases between. CDR3 protein: CASSNSGYAGELFF. The CDR3 bases that were read are TGTGCCAGCAGTAATAGCGGATACGCCGGGGAG.

This clone was seen many times. With the read ending 3 residues before the CDR3 end, the germline J gene is used to fill in that end. V is TRBV20-1 and J is TRBJ2-1, with D possibly matching TRBD2 (6 bases). V lost 2 bases and J lost 2, with 13 bases in between. The CDR3 runs 15 residues. Germline assignment: CDR1 DFQATT and CDR2 SNEGSKA (reference sequence). The CDR3 bases that were read are TGCAGTGCTAGAATTTCTAGCGATCCCTACAATGAG. This translates into CSARISSDPYNE. From start to end, the CDR3 is CSARISSDPYNEQFF.

This clone was counted ten times or more. The CDR3 end lies 3 residues beyond the end of the read and is filled in from the germline J gene. The chain employs TRBV30 and TRBJ2-3; D might be TRBD2 (7 bases). This CDR3 is 16 amino acids long. The ends were cut back, 1 base at V and 2 bases at J, with 16 bases in the middle. CDR1 and CDR2 from the germline V gene are GTSNPN and SVGIG (reference sequence). CDR3 DNA (partial): TGTGCCTGGAGTGGGGTAACGGGGGGACACACAGATACG. This encodes CAWSGVTGGHTDT. The complete CDR3 reads CAWSGVTGGHTDTQYF. The full variable domain, in which reference TRBV30 and TRBJ2-3 provide the parts outside the CDR3, is SQTIHQWPATLVQPVGSPLSLECTVEGTSNPNLYWYRQAAGRGLQLLFYSVGIGQISSEVPQNLSASRPQDRQFILSSKKLLLSDSGFYLCAWSGVTGGHTDTQYFGPGTRLTVL.

This clone has ten or more counts. The read halts 3 residues ahead of the CDR3 end, with the missing end drawn from the germline J gene. This chain uses TRBV5-1 with TRBJ2-5; TRBD1 matches at 7 bases. Germline assignment: CDR1 SGHRS and CDR2 YFSETQ. V trimming: 4 bases; J trimming: 2 bases; junction bases outside the gene matches: 5. CDR3 size: 14 residues. The sequenced CDR3 bases are TGCGCCAGCAGCATAAGGGACAGACAAGAGACC. Translating gives CASSIRDRQET. In full, the CDR3 is CASSIRDRQETQYF.

This clone has at least ten counts. CDR3: CASSPIRQASSGANVLTF. The covered CDR3 bases are TGTGCCAGCAGTCCAATCCGACAGGCATCATCTGGGGCCAACGTC. V usage is TRBV28 and J usage is TRBJ2-6, with D possibly matching TRBD1 (6 bases). Read sequence stops 3 residues before the CDR3 end, and the germline J gene provides the missing end. CDR3 length: 18 amino acids. Germline V gene data show CDR1 as MDHEN and CDR2 as SYDVKM. Trimming left V 5 bases short and J 1 base short, with 18 bases between. Full variable domain (remainder filled in from reference TRBV28 and TRBJ2-6): DVKVTQSSRYLVKRTGEKVFLECVQDMDHENMFWYRQDPGLGLRLIYFSYDVKMKEKGDIPEGYSVSREKKERFSLILESASTNQTSMYLCASSPIRQASSGANVLTFGAGSRLTVL.

In this sample, this clone turned up many times. The read ends 3 residues shy of where the CDR3 ends; the end is completed using the germline J gene. The chain employs TRBV15 and TRBJ2-7; a possible D gene is TRBD2 (6 bases). The CDR3 covers 15 residues. Between the trimmed V and J ends, which lost 0 bases and 0 bases, there was a span of 9 bases. Germline V gives CDR1 LNHNV, CDR2 YYDKDF (reference sequence). CDR3 sequence reads: CATSRDPGVSYEQYF. The sequenced CDR3 bases are TGTGCCACCAGCAGAGATCCGGGGGTCTCCTACGAG. Filled out from reference TRBV15 and TRBJ2-7, the complete variable domain reads DAMVIQNPRYQVTQFGKPVTLSCSQTLNHNVMYWYQQKSSQAPKLLFHYYDKDFNNEADTPDNFQSRRPNTSFCFLDIRSPGLGDTAMYLCATSRDPGVSYEQYFGPGTRLTVT.

Ten or more counts support this clone. The observed sequence ends 3 residues before the CDR3 terminus, with the missing tail filled in from the germline J gene. The genes are TRBV6-1 and TRBJ2-2, with D possibly TRBD1 on 5 matching bases. Germline CDR1 reads MNHNS; CDR2 reads SASEGT. The CDR3 totals 13 residues. Trimming removed 3 bases from V and 3 bases from J, with 5 bases in between. CDR3 bases read: TGTGCCAGCAGTGACAGGGACACCGGGGAG. Amino acid sequence: CASSDRDTGE. The complete CDR3 protein is CASSDRDTGELFF.

This clone was recorded many times. The CDR3 end lies 3 residues beyond the end of the read and is filled in from the germline J gene. V is TRBV7-2 and J is TRBJ2-3; no firm D call. Germline lookup yields CDR1 SGHTA and CDR2 FQGNSA. This CDR3 has 13 residues. Trimming pared 4 bases from V and 4 bases from J, leaving 9 bases between. The CDR3 loop is CASSSLVSDTQYF. The DNA read from the CDR3 is TGTGCCAGCAGCTCCCTCGTTTCAGATACG. The variable domain in full, with the rest retrieved from reference TRBV7-2 and TRBJ2-3, is GAGVSQSPSNKVTEKGKDVELRCDPISGHTALYWYRQSLGQGLEFLIYFQGNSAPDKSGLPSDRFSAERTGGSVSTLTIQRTQQEDSAVYLCASSSLVSDTQYFGPGTRLTVL.

This clone was seen at least ten times. Read sequence stops 3 residues before the CDR3 end, and the germline J gene provides the missing end. The chain has TRBV14 and TRBJ2-7, with D maybe TRBD2 (7 bases). Trimming took 4 bases from V and 1 from J, leaving 17 bases between them. The germline gives CDR1 SGHDN, CDR2 FVKESK. The CDR3 is made up of 16 amino acids. The sequenced CDR3 bases are TGTGCCAGCAGCCGCAAAGGGGGGGCGAGATCCTACGAG. Translated: CASSRKGGARSYE. The CDR3 in its entirety is CASSRKGGARSYEQYF.

With regard to this clone: The CDR3 end falls 3 residues outside the read, so it is completed with the germline J gene. The V and J genes are TRBV19 and TRBJ2-5, with D perhaps TRBD2 (6 bases). Trimming cost V 4 bases and J 7 bases, with 22 bases left between them. Per the germline V gene, CDR1 is LNHDA and CDR2 is SQIVND (reference sequence). The CDR3 consists of 16 residues. The DNA read from the CDR3 is TGTGCCAGTAGTACCGCCTCCCCCCGGGACTTGGGGACC. This encodes CASSTASPRDLGT. The CDR3, in full, reads CASSTASPRDLGTQYF.

Many counts were recorded for this clone. The missing CDR3 end, 3 residues past where the read stops, is filled in from the germline J gene. This rearrangement joins TRBV6-2 or TRBV6-3 to TRBJ2-1, with TRBD2 matching 11 bases. J was trimmed by 3 bases and V by 2 bases; bases with no gene match: 6. This CDR3 has 17 amino acids. CDR1 is MNHEY, CDR2 SVGEGT, per germline. CDR3 bases read: TGTGCCAGCAGTTACGCCCCGCTAGCGGGAGGCTACAATGAG. Protein sequence: CASSYAPLAGGYNE. The whole CDR3 is CASSYAPLAGGYNEQFF.

This clone showed up many times. Read coverage stops 3 residues before the CDR3 terminus; the germline J gene supplies the remainder. The J gene is TRBJ1-4, the V gene TRBV27; no clear D gene. The germline gives CDR1 MNHEY, CDR2 SMNVEV (reference sequence). This CDR3 comprises 14 residues. Trimming left V 3 bases short and J 6 bases short, with 11 bases between. CDR3 sequence reads: CASSFGGWDEKLFF. The part of the CDR3 DNA that was read is TGTGCCAGCAGTTTCGGCGGGTGGGATGAAAAA.

As to this clone: The read ends 3 residues before the CDR3 terminus; that terminus is restored from the germline J gene. V usage is TRBV19 and J usage is TRBJ2-5, with D tentatively TRBD2 (6 bases). Germline values: CDR1 LNHDA, CDR2 SQIVND (reference sequence). The CDR3 is 15 residues long. Trimming took 5 bases from V and 1 from J, leaving 14 bases between them. CDR3 DNA (partial): TGTGCCAGTAGTTCGGGCACTAGCCTCCAAGAGACC. Its translation: CASSSGTSLQET. The whole CDR3 reads CASSSGTSLQETQYF.